The 26 T cell receptor beta chains below were found in one sample sequenced in a study of cytomegalovirus exposure and HLA in healthy donors. The PCR contained 60 Vbeta and 13 Jbeta primers. Measured with immunoSEQ multiplex PCR; TCRdb has only the in-frame clones, and not every one. The table has 130,000 or so clones, approximately 85% seen once; the top ten hold around 8.1%. The sample was PBMCs. The receptors derive from a woman between 45 and 65 years old in good health and CMV-seropositive.

This clone was seen just once. The chain uses TRBV5-1 and TRBJ1-1; 10 bases agree with TRBD1. The CDR3 totals 15 residues. The V and J ends lost 4 bases and 7 bases, in that order; junction bases with no gene match: 10. CDR1 is SGHRS and CDR2 is YFSETQ in the germline V gene. The DNA for the CDR3 is TGCGCCAGCAGCCCAGGGGACAGGGGACCGGGTGAAGCTTTCTTT. Translation gives CASSPGDRGPGEAFF.

A single count supports this clone. The chain carries TRBV5-1 and TRBJ2-3, with 9 bases identical to TRBD1. Per the germline V gene, CDR1 is SGHRS and CDR2 is YFSETQ. With V trimmed by 3 bases and J by 6 bases, 8 bases remained unmatched. The CDR3 consists of 15 residues. CDR3 coding DNA: TGCGCCAGCAGCTCCGGGACAGGGCCTTATGATACGCAGTATTTT. Translating it yields CASSSGTGPYDTQYF.

This clone appeared once. This chain uses TRBV7-2 with TRBJ2-3; D uncertain. CDR1 is SGHTA, CDR2 FQGNSA, per germline. This CDR3 is 17 amino acids long. V gave up 5 bases and J gave up 3 bases, with 21 bases separating them. CDR3 in DNA: TGTGCCAGCAGCCTTAGTAACAGTAACCCCCCGACAGATACGCAGTATTTT. Residues: CASSLSNSNPPTDTQYF.

This rearrangement joins TRBV5-4 to TRBJ1-1, with TRBD1 as a possible D gene (5 bases). The CDR3 sequence is 14 residues long. CDR1 and CDR2 from the germline V gene are SGHNT and YYREEE (reference sequence). V lost 0 bases to trimming and J lost 3 bases, with 9 bases between them. The CDR3 DNA follows: TGTGCCAGCAGCTTGGAACAGGCCTACACTGAAGCTTTCTTT. This sequence encodes CASSLEQAYTEAFF.

The rearrangement uses TRBV27 and TRBJ2-7, with unresolved D. Germline V gene data show CDR1 as MNHEY and CDR2 as SMNVEV (reference sequence). CDR3 size: 14 residues. Trimming removed 2 bases from V and 0 bases from J, with 8 bases in between. Written as DNA, the CDR3 is TGTGCCAGCAGTTTAAATTCAATCTCCTACGAGCAGTACTTC. The encoded protein is CASSLNSISYEQYF.

The chain joins TRBV4-1 to TRBJ2-7; D possibly corresponds to TRBD1 (6 bases). The CDR3 spans 15 residues. V lost 0 bases and J 3 bases, leaving 12 bases between the germline ends. Germline-derived CDR1 and CDR2 are MGHRA and YSYEKL. The CDR3 DNA follows: TGCGCCAGCAGCCAAGATGCGACAGGATACTACGAGCAGTACTTC. Its protein is CASSQDATGYYEQYF.

This clone occurred a few times. The chain combines TRBV18 with TRBJ1-3; 9 bases agree with TRBD1. The CDR3 contains 15 residues. CDR1 and CDR2 from the germline V gene are KGHSH and LQKENI. The trim removed 3 bases at V and 2 bases at J, leaving 2 bases unmatched. The CDR3 here is CASSPRQGAGNTIYF. CDR3 in DNA: TGTGCCAGCTCACCGCGACAGGGGGCTGGAAACACCATATATTTT.

The rearrangement joins TRBV10-2 to TRBJ1-4; the match to TRBD1 covers 11 bases. The V gene's germline CDR1 is WSHSY and CDR2 SAAADI. This CDR3 has 15 residues. J was trimmed by 6 bases and V by 3 bases; bases with no gene match: 3. The CDR3 sequence is CASSEGQGAYEKLFF. In nucleotides, the CDR3 is TGCGCCAGCAGTGAAGGACAGGGGGCTTATGAAAAACTGTTTTTT.

The V call is TRBV7-8, the J call TRBJ2-3; no firm D call. From germline, CDR1 is SGHVS and CDR2 FQNEAQ. Trimming removed 3 bases from V and 1 base from J, with 2 bases in between. The CDR3 totals 12 residues. CDR3 DNA sequence: TGTGCCAGCAGCTTCGGCACAGATACGCAGTATTTT. Amino acids: CASSFGTDTQYF.

The J gene is TRBJ2-1, the V gene TRBV5-4, with a weak D call TRBD2 (6 bases). Per germline, CDR1 SGHNT and CDR2 YYREEE (reference sequence). Trimming shortened V by 4 bases and J by 8 bases, and 22 bases separated the two germline ends. This CDR3 has 16 amino acids. CDR3 coding DNA: TGTGCCAGCAGCCACTCTAGCGACCCTAAAGTTTATGAGCAGTTCTTC. Its translation: CASSHSSDPKVYEQFF.

The J gene is TRBJ1-6, the V gene TRBV28, with D possibly matching TRBD1 (5 bases). The germline V gene has CDR1 MDHEN and CDR2 SYDVKM. The CDR3 is made up of 14 amino acids. V was clipped by 2 bases and J by 4 bases, with 6 bases between them. In DNA form, the CDR3 reads TGTGCCAGCAGTTTAGGACAATATAATTCACCCCTCCACTTT. Protein: CASSLGQYNSPLHF.

J is TRBJ1-1 and V is TRBV7-3; tentatively, D is TRBD1 (6 bases). This CDR3 is built from 14 residues. The germline V and J ends were trimmed by 5 bases and 11 bases, with 21 bases remaining between them. CDR1 SGHTA and CDR2 FQGTGA come from the germline V gene. CDR3 sequence reads: CASSEWRGAGVAFF. CDR3 DNA: TGTGCCAGCAGCGAATGGAGGGGGGCGGGAGTGGCTTTCTTT.

The genes are TRBV28 and TRBJ1-1; D is unclear. The CDR3 covers 13 residues. V shed 2 bases and J shed 6 bases, with 10 bases lying between them. CDR1 is MDHEN, CDR2 SYDVKM, per germline. CDR3 region: CASSLTPKPEAFF. In DNA form, the CDR3 reads TGTGCCAGCAGTTTAACCCCGAAGCCTGAAGCTTTCTTT.

The chain employs TRBV5-1 and TRBJ1-1, with a tentative D call TRBD1 (5 bases). The CDR3 extends over 16 amino acids. Germline V CDR1 and CDR2: SGHRS, YFSETQ. With 0 bases removed from V and 1 base from J, the gap between germline ends came to 13 bases. The CDR3 here is CASSLGAGNKNTEAFF. CDR3 bases: TGCGCCAGCAGCTTGGGGGCAGGGAACAAGAACACTGAAGCTTTCTTT.

The chain carries TRBV5-1 and TRBJ2-4; 8 positions agree with TRBD1. The ends lost 4 bases at V and 7 bases at J; junction bases unmatched: 4. Germline CDR1 is SGHRS and CDR2 is YFSETQ. The CDR3 is made up of 13 amino acids. The CDR3 protein is CASSIRTGNIQYF. In nucleotides, the CDR3 is TGCGCCAGCAGCATCCGGACAGGGAACATTCAGTACTTC.

V gene TRBV18 combines with J gene TRBJ2-3; D unresolved. Germline CDR1 KGHSH, CDR2 LQKENI. V gave up 3 bases and J gave up 5 bases, with 9 bases separating them. The length of the CDR3 is 13 residues. The CDR3 DNA is TGTGCCAGCTCACCCCTACCAGGAGATACGCAGTATTTT. Its protein product is CASSPLPGDTQYF. The full variable domain, with the rest looked up from reference TRBV18 and TRBJ2-3, is NAGVMQNPRHLVRRRGQEARLRCSPMKGHSHVYWYRQLPEEGLKFMVYLQKENIIDESGMPKERFSAEFPKEGPSILRIQQVVRGDSAAYFCASSPLPGDTQYFGPGTRLTVL.

This clone was counted only a few times. This sequence joins TRBV6-6 and TRBJ1-2; TRBD1 agrees at 10 bases. This CDR3 is built from 15 residues. CDR1 and CDR2 (germline): MNHNY, SVGAGI (reference sequence). V shed 5 bases and J 5 bases; nucleotides not matched to a gene: 8. As DNA, the CDR3 is TGTGCCAGCAGTCCTTCGGGGACAGGGGTATATGGCTACACCTTC. The encoded protein is CASSPSGTGVYGYTF.

This sequence joins TRBV7-9 and TRBJ1-4, with TRBD1 as a possible D gene (6 bases). Germline assignment: CDR1 SEHNR and CDR2 FQNEAQ (reference sequence). Trimming cost V 5 bases and J 5 bases, with 12 bases left between them. The CDR3 has 14 amino acids. This chain's CDR3 is CASSETTGNEKLFF. CDR3 bases: TGTGCCAGCAGCGAAACAACAGGGAATGAAAAACTGTTTTTT.

V usage is TRBV15 and J usage is TRBJ2-1; 9 nucleotides align to TRBD1. V lost 0 bases to trimming and J lost 7 bases; unmatched junction nucleotides: 13. Germline assignment: CDR1 LNHNV and CDR2 YYDKDF (reference sequence). The CDR3 spans 18 residues. The CDR3 region is CATSRDGGGQGFLNEQFF. The CDR3 coding sequence is TGTGCCACCAGCAGAGATGGGGGGGGACAGGGCTTTTTGAATGAGCAGTTCTTC.

The J gene is TRBJ1-5, the V gene TRBV19; D gene unclear. V lost 4 bases and J 3 bases, leaving 10 bases between the germline ends. The CDR3 runs 14 residues. CDR1 and CDR2 from the germline V gene are LNHDA and SQIVND (reference sequence). CDR3 sequence (DNA): TGTGCCAGTAGTAGTTGGAGGTACAATCAGCCCCAGCATTTT. As protein: CASSSWRYNQPQHF.

This clone has just a few counts. The chain combines TRBV7-9 with TRBJ1-2; D gene unclear. Germline CDR1 reads SEHNR; CDR2 reads FQNEAQ (reference sequence). Trimming took off 3 bases at V and 4 bases at J, with 6 bases between the two ends. The CDR3 contains 12 residues. The CDR3 DNA is TGTGCCAGCAGCTTGGGCCCCTATGGCTACACCTTC. Translating it yields CASSLGPYGYTF. Looking up the rest from reference TRBV7-9 and TRBJ1-2 gives the full variable domain: DTGVSQNPRHKITKRGQNVTFRCDPISEHNRLYWYRQTLGQGPEFLTYFQNEAQLEKSRLLSDRFSAERPKGSFSTLEIQRTEQGDSAMYLCASSLGPYGYTFGSGTRLTVV.

The chain has TRBV14 and TRBJ1-1; TRBD1 is a possible D gene (6 bases). Germline assignment: CDR1 SGHDN and CDR2 FVKESK. The CDR3 runs to 16 residues. Trimming cost V 2 bases and J 4 bases, with 17 bases left between them. The CDR3 coding sequence is TGTGCCAGCAGCCAAACAGGGTGGCGGGGGGGCACTGAAGCTTTCTTT. Residues: CASSQTGWRGGTEAFF.

V and J are TRBV6-6 and TRBJ2-1, with TRBD2 matching 9 bases. The V gene's germline CDR1 is MNHNY and CDR2 SVGAGI (reference sequence). V trimming: 2 bases; J trimming: 9 bases; junction bases outside the gene matches: 8. The CDR3 has 15 amino acids. The CDR3 spells CASSYGAGGEAEQFF. The CDR3 DNA reads TGTGCCAGCAGTTACGGGGCGGGGGGGGAGGCTGAGCAGTTCTTC.

This chain uses TRBV5-5 with TRBJ1-1, with D possibly being TRBD1 (6 bases). Per germline, CDR1 SGHKS and CDR2 YYEKEE (reference sequence). V was cut by 4 bases and J by 6 bases, with 16 bases left in between. The CDR3 length is 14 residues. Here the CDR3 DNA reads TGTGCCAGCAGCCCCGCCGACAGGCTCGCTGAAGCTTTCTTT. It yields the protein CASSPADRLAEAFF.

This clone was found a few times. The chain has TRBV6-1 and TRBJ2-5; 10 nucleotides align to TRBD2. Losses at the gene ends were 8 bases for V and 3 bases for J; bases not matched to a gene: 6. CDR1 and CDR2 from the germline V gene are MNHNS and SASEGT. The CDR3 loop spans 14 amino acids. DNA for the CDR3: TGTGCCAGCGAGAGCGGGGGGGCCGAAGAGACCCAGTACTTC. Its protein product is CASESGGAEETQYF.

This clone came up once. The chain is built from TRBV7-2 and TRBJ1-4; 7 positions agree with TRBD1. Germline V lookup: CDR1 SGHTA, CDR2 FQGNSA. V lost 5 bases and J lost 0; bases outside the gene matches: 3. This CDR3 comprises 15 residues. CDR3: CASSGGTATNEKLFF. The DNA of the CDR3 is TGTGCCAGCAGCGGGGGGACAGCAACTAATGAAAAACTGTTTTTT.